The text below deals with one T cell receptor beta chain. This entry comes from a study of T cell responses to AZD1222 COVID-19 vaccine. The CDR3 covers 13 residues. The germline V gene encodes CDR1 SGHNT and CDR2 YYREEE (reference sequence). Trimming removed 4 bases at V and 8 bases at J, with 10 bases between. Profiled with immunoSEQ multiplex PCR; TCRdb holds only in-frame clones, not every one. The table shows 120,000 or so clones, with around 88% occurring only once. The chain recombines TRBV5-4 with TRBJ1-6; TRBD1 is a possible D gene (6 bases). The sequences come from peripheral blood, collected on day 0 of MenACWY control vaccination. The source is an adult in good health. This chain's CDR3 is CASSPTGDSPLHF. The CDR3 nucleotides are TGTGCCAGCAGCCCGACAGGCGATTCACCCCTCCACTTT.